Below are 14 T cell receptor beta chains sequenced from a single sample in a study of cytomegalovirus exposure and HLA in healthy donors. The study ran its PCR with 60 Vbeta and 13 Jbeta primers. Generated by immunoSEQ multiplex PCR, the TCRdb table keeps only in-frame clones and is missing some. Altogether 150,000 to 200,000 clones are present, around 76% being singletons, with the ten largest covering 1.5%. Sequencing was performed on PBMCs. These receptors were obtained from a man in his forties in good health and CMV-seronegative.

CDR3 amino acids: CASSSAGGFQETQYF. CDR3 DNA: TGTGCCAGCAGCTCAGCGGGGGGTTTCCAAGAGACCCAGTACTTC. The chain has TRBV7-9 and TRBJ2-5; 9 bases map to TRBD2. This CDR3 has 15 residues. CDR1 and CDR2 (germline): SEHNR, FQNEAQ (reference sequence). V shed 4 bases and J 1 base; nucleotides not matched to a gene: 4.

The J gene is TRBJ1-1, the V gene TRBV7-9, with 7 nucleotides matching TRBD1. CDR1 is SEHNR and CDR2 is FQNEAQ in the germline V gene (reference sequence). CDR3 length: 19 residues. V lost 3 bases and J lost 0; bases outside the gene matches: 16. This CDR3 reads CASSFLLTGALGLNTEAFF. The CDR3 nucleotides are TGTGCCAGCAGCTTTCTGCTAACAGGGGCTCTTGGCCTGAACACTGAAGCTTTCTTT.

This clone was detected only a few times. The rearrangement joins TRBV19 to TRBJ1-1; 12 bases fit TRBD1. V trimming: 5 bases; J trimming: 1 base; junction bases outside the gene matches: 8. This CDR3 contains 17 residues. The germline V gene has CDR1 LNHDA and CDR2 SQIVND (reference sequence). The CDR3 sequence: CASSAGQGAWRNTEAFF. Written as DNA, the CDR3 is TGTGCCAGTAGTGCGGGACAGGGGGCTTGGAGGAACACTGAAGCTTTCTTT.

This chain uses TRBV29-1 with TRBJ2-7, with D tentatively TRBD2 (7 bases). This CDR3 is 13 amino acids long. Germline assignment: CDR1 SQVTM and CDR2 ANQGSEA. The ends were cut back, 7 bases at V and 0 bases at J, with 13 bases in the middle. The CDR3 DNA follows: TGCAGCGCCAAGGGGGGGGCCTCCTACGAGCAGTACTTC. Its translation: CSAKGGASYEQYF.

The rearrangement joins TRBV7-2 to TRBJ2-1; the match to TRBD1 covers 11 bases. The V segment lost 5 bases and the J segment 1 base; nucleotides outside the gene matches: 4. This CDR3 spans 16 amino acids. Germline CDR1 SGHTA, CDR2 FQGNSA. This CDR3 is CASSLDRGRSYNEQFF. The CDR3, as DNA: TGTGCCAGCAGCCTGGACAGGGGGCGTTCCTACAATGAGCAGTTCTTC.

The CDR3 protein is CASSDGLAGMNEQFF. The CDR3 bases are TGTGCCAGCAGTGATGGACTAGCGGGGATGAATGAGCAGTTCTTC. The genes are TRBV2 and TRBJ2-1, with 12 bases lining up with TRBD2. Trimming took 3 bases from V and 7 from J; bases not matched to a gene: 4. Germline loops: CDR1 SNHLY, CDR2 FYNNEI. This CDR3 contains 15 residues.

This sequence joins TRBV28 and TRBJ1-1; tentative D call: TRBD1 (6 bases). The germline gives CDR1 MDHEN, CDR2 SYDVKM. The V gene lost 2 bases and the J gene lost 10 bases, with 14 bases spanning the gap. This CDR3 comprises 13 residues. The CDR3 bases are TGTGCCAGCAGTTTAGGGACAAACATGGGAGCTTTCTTT. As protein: CASSLGTNMGAFF.

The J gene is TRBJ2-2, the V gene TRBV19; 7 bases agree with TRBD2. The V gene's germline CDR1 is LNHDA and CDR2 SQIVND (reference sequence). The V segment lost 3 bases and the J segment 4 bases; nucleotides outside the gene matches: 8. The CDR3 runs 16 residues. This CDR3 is CASSMGQVAGTGELFF. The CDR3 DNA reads TGTGCCAGTAGTATGGGTCAGGTAGCGGGCACCGGGGAGCTGTTTTTT.

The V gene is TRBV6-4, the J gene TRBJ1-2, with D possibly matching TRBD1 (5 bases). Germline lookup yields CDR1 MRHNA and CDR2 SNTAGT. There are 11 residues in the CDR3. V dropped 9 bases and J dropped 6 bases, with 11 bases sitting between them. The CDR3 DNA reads TGTGCCAGTCCAGCCAGGGATGGCTACACCTTC. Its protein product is CASPARDGYTF.

CDR3 nucleotide sequence: TGTGCCAGCAGTTACTCCGGGACTAGCGGAAACAATGAGCAGTTCTTC. Translating gives CASSYSGTSGNNEQFF. J is TRBJ2-1 and V is TRBV6-5, with TRBD2 matching over 11 bases. Looked up from germline, CDR1 is MNHEY and CDR2 is SVGAGI. Trimming removed 0 bases from V and 5 bases from J; junction bases left unmatched: 3. CDR3 length: 16 amino acids.

CDR3 amino acids: CASSLSSTSDTQYF. The CDR3 bases are TGTGCCAGCAGCTTATCTAGTACGTCCGATACGCAGTATTTT. The chain couples TRBV7-3 to TRBJ2-3; D unclear. The CDR3 totals 14 residues. The germline gives CDR1 SGHTA, CDR2 FQGTGA. V lost 2 bases to trimming and J lost 6 bases, with 12 bases between them.

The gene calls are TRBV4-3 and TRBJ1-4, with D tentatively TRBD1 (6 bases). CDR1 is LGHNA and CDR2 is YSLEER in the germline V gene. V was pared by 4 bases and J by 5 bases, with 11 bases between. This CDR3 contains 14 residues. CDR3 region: CASSRGQMNEKLFF. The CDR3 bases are TGCGCCAGCAGCCGAGGACAGATGAATGAAAAACTGTTTTTT.

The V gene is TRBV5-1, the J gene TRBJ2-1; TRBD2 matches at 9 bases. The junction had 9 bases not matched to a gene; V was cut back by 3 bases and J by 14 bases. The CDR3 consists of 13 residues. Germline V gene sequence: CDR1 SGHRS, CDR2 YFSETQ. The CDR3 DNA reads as TGCGCCAGCAGCTGGGGCCCTAGCGGGGTTAAGTTCTTC. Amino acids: CASSWGPSGVKFF.

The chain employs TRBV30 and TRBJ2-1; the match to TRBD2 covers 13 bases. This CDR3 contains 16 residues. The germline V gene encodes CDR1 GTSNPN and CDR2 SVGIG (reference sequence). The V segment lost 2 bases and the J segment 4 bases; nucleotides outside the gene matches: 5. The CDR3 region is CAWSRGLAGSYNEQFF. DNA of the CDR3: TGTGCCTGGAGTCGGGGACTAGCGGGGAGTTACAATGAGCAGTTCTTC.